This T cell receptor beta chain was found in a study of T cells in Graves' hyperthyroidism and ophthalmopathy. Germline V CDR1 and CDR2: LGHDT, YNNKEL (reference sequence). V was cut by 5 bases and J by 5 bases, with 13 bases left in between. This CDR3 is built from 13 residues. This clonotype was counted many times. There were TCR beta CDR3 regions amplified from RNA transcripts. A first-round RT-PCR of the TCR CDR3 used the HTBI primer set. From the multiplex PCR reads, TCRdb called clonotypes with MiXCR, one entry per CDR3 protein. This sample has about 590,000 distinct CDR3 sequences, with more than 15% found just once.

The chain recombines TRBV3-1 with TRBJ2-7; D possibly corresponds to TRBD2 (5 bases). The sequenced material came from blood. The TCR originated in a woman in her 30s with Graves' hyperthyroidism. CDR3 nucleotides: TGTGCCAGCAGCTACCTGCGGGTGAACGAGCAGTACTTC. Protein sequence: CASSYLRVNEQYF.